This TCR beta chain derives from a study of blood T cell repertoires in COVID-19. Sequenced by immunoSEQ multiplex PCR; TCRdb stores in-frame clones only, minus some. The table lists 350,000 to 450,000 clones, roughly 80% of them singletons. The sequence derives from a woman in her forties or fifties who had recovered from COVID-19. Sequencing input: PBMCs or T cells enriched from blood (not recorded which).

CDR3 sequence reads: CASSRDRGNYGYTF. In nucleotides, the CDR3 is TGTGCCAGCTCCCGGGACAGGGGAAACTATGGCTACACCTTC. The V and J genes are TRBV5-4 and TRBJ1-2, with 10 bases matching TRBD1. V lost 7 bases to trimming and J lost 2 bases; unmatched junction nucleotides: 5. This CDR3 comprises 14 residues. Germline V lookup: CDR1 SGHNT, CDR2 YYREEE (reference sequence).